The 18 T cell receptor beta chains in this list originate from one sample, sequenced in a study of Ad26.COV2.S vaccination and SARS-CoV-2 variants. Indicated treatment: some 19 received Ad26.COV2.S at low or high dose, single or two shots; five or six received placebo; per-sample allocation not given. Specimens were obtained on day 63 following the first vaccine or placebo injection. Produced via immunoSEQ multiplex PCR; TCRdb's table is partial and in-frame only. Among 350,000 to 500,000 clones listed, around 90% were seen once. The starting material was peripheral blood, obtained in a trial of Ad26.COV2.S vaccine versus placebo. The receptors were gathered from a person between 18 and 59 years old who received the Ad26.COV2.S COVID-19 vaccine or a placebo.

This chain links TRBV15 with TRBJ1-1, with no clear D. Trimming took off 3 bases at V and 6 bases at J, with 17 bases between the two ends. Germline V gene sequence: CDR1 LNHNV, CDR2 YYDKDF (reference sequence). CDR3 size: 15 residues. For the CDR3, the DNA is TGTGCCACCAGCAGTGTAAGGACTGAGTACCCTGAAGCTTTCTTT. Protein: CATSSVRTEYPEAFF.

This clone was seen a single time. This chain links TRBV11-3 with TRBJ2-2, with TRBD2 matching over 10 bases. The germline V gene has CDR1 SGHNT and CDR2 YENEEA. V lost 5 bases to trimming and J lost 7 bases; unmatched junction nucleotides: 10. The CDR3 is 16 residues long. The CDR3 region is CASSTSGRDGSGELFF. The CDR3 DNA reads TGTGCCAGCAGCACCAGCGGGAGGGACGGGAGCGGGGAGCTGTTTTTT.

A note on this clone: At one of its ends the junction is not consistent with the germline gene, which may arise from a read error. The genes are TRBV18 and TRBJ2-1; D is perhaps TRBD1 (6 bases). This CDR3 comprises 16 residues. Per germline, CDR1 KGHSH and CDR2 LQKENI. The CDR3 DNA sequence: TGTGCCAGCTCACCAGAAGGGGGTGGGTACCTCAATGTGCAGTTCTTC. Its protein product is CASSPEGGGYLNVQFF.

The chain has TRBV7-9 and TRBJ1-2; D is undetermined. V gave up 1 base and J gave up 5 bases, with 8 bases separating them. The length of the CDR3 is 13 residues. CDR1 SEHNR and CDR2 FQNEAQ come from the germline V gene (reference sequence). The DNA for the CDR3 is TGTGCCAGCAGCTTAGGTCGGGGTTATGGCTACACCTTC. It yields the protein CASSLGRGYGYTF.

In nucleotides, the CDR3 is TGCAGCGTTGGCGAGCGTCGGGGGCGGGGTGAAAAACTGTTTTTT. Translation: CSVGERRGRGEKLFF. The genes are TRBV29-1 and TRBJ1-4; TRBD1 might be the D (6 bases). The germline V and J ends were trimmed by 4 bases and 7 bases, with 19 bases remaining between them. CDR1 SQVTM and CDR2 ANQGSEA come from the germline V gene. The CDR3 is 15 residues long.

This sequence joins TRBV5-4 and TRBJ2-5; the match to TRBD2 covers 15 bases. J lost 5 bases, V lost 3 bases, and 8 bases had no gene match. Germline CDR1 SGHNT, CDR2 YYREEE (reference sequence). The CDR3 consists of 17 residues. CDR3 loop: CASSWGGTSGRSETQYF. The DNA of the CDR3 is TGTGCCAGCAGCTGGGGCGGGACTAGCGGGAGGAGTGAGACCCAGTACTTC.

The chain uses TRBV27 and TRBJ2-7; the D gene is possibly TRBD1 (5 bases). Germline values: CDR1 MNHEY, CDR2 SMNVEV (reference sequence). Trimming left V 8 bases short and J 6 bases short, with 11 bases between. The CDR3 is 11 amino acids. The CDR3 region has the DNA TGTGCCAGCGGTAGCAGGGCCGAGCAGTACTTC. Its protein is CASGSRAEQYF.

The CDR3 DNA reads TGTGCCAGCAGTTACACCGGACTAGCAATCGAGCAGTACTTC. Translation: CASSYTGLAIEQYF. The rearrangement links TRBV6-2 or TRBV6-3 to TRBJ2-7; TRBD2 aligns across 8 bases. Germline lookup yields CDR1 MNHEY and CDR2 SVGEGT. Trimming took 2 bases from V and 6 from J; bases not matched to a gene: 6. The CDR3 contains 14 residues.

V is TRBV28 and J is TRBJ2-2; D possibly matches TRBD1 or TRBD2 (6 bases each). The CDR3 is 15 residues long. Germline loops: CDR1 MDHEN, CDR2 SYDVKM. V dropped 10 bases and J dropped 4 bases, with 19 bases sitting between them. The CDR3 sequence is CAIRGAGSGTGELFF. The CDR3 DNA reads as TGTGCCATTAGGGGGGCGGGGAGCGGCACCGGGGAGCTGTTTTTT.

This chain uses TRBV6-5 with TRBJ2-7; 9 bases are a match to TRBD2. From germline, CDR1 is MNHEY and CDR2 SVGAGI. With 7 bases clipped from V and 2 bases from J, the junction kept 3 bases outside the gene matches. The CDR3 runs to 13 residues. CDR3: CASTWTSAYEQYF. CDR3 sequence (DNA): TGTGCCAGCACGTGGACTAGCGCCTACGAGCAGTACTTC.

This CDR3 reads CASSQRGRTTEAFF. The CDR3 nucleotides are TGTGCCAGCAGCCAAAGGGGACGGACAACTGAAGCTTTCTTT. The chain links TRBV3-1 (or the pseudogene TRBV3-2) to TRBJ1-1, with D possibly being TRBD1 (5 bases). The V end lost 2 bases, the J end lost 5 bases, and 12 bases lay between the germline ends. This CDR3 contains 14 residues. Germline V gene sequence: CDR1 LGHDT, CDR2 YNNKEL (reference sequence).

The CDR3 sequence is CASCPGSTNEQFF. The CDR3 nucleotides read TGTGCCAGCTGCCCCGGGAGTACCAATGAGCAGTTCTTC. This chain joins TRBV28 and TRBJ2-1; D might be TRBD2 (6 bases). CDR1 and CDR2 (germline): MDHEN, SYDVKM. This CDR3 contains 13 residues. V shed 8 bases and J shed 6 bases, with 14 bases lying between them.

A word on this clone: Other DNA sequences in this sample translate to the same CDR3. The rearrangement joins TRBV9 to TRBJ2-1; 10 bases are a match to TRBD2. The germline gives CDR1 SGDLS, CDR2 YYNGEE. V was pared by 3 bases and J by 2 bases, with 2 bases of the junction left unmatched. This CDR3 is built from 15 residues. The CDR3 protein is CASSAGLAAYNEQFF. In DNA form, the CDR3 reads TGTGCCAGCAGCGCCGGACTAGCGGCCTACAATGAGCAGTTCTTC.

The genes are TRBV30 and TRBJ2-3, with TRBD1 identical over 9 bases. Losses at the gene ends were 0 bases for V and 6 bases for J; bases not matched to a gene: 1. This CDR3 is 13 amino acids long. From germline, CDR1 is GTSNPN and CDR2 SVGIG (reference sequence). The CDR3 DNA reads TGTGCCTGGAGTGTCGGACAGGGGGATACGCAGTATTTT. Protein product: CAWSVGQGDTQYF.

The chain combines TRBV12-3 or TRBV12-4 with TRBJ2-7, with 9 bases identical to TRBD2. This CDR3 is built from 13 residues. Losses at the gene ends were 6 bases for V and 6 bases for J; bases not matched to a gene: 6. The CDR3 sequence is CASRKGLAPEQYF. For the CDR3, the DNA is TGTGCCAGCAGGAAGGGACTAGCACCCGAGCAGTACTTC.

The chain is built from TRBV2 and TRBJ1-4; D is ambiguous. The CDR3 consists of 13 residues. Germline assignment: CDR1 SNHLY and CDR2 FYNNEI. Trimming stripped 8 bases from V and 10 bases from J, with 17 bases between. CDR3 nucleotides: TGTGCCAGCGAGGGAGGCCCGGGCGGAAAACTGTTTTTT. This codes for CASEGGPGGKLFF.

J is TRBJ2-3 and V is TRBV19; D perhaps matches TRBD2 (6 bases). The CDR3 totals 13 residues. V lost 5 bases, J lost 6 bases, and 12 bases lay in between. CDR1 and CDR2 (germline): LNHDA, SQIVND (reference sequence). CDR3 sequence reads: CASSVTSFDTQYF. CDR3 in DNA: TGTGCCAGTAGTGTGACTAGTTTCGATACGCAGTATTTT.

The CDR3 region is CASSLGTGYYGYTF. CDR3 nucleotide sequence: TGTGCCAGCAGCTTGGGGACAGGGTACTATGGCTACACCTTC. V and J are TRBV5-4 and TRBJ1-2; the match to TRBD1 covers 8 bases. This CDR3 has 14 residues. CDR1 SGHNT and CDR2 YYREEE come from the germline V gene (reference sequence). J was trimmed by 3 bases and V by 0 bases; bases with no gene match: 1.